Shown below are 11 T cell receptor beta chains from a single sample sequenced in a study of monozygotic twins with cystic fibrosis. The table came from immunoSEQ multiplex PCR; TCRdb's copy has only in-frame clones and leaves some out. Of roughly 20,000 clones in the sample, 95% to 98% are singletons; the top ten hold 1.9%. The sequencing sample was made of blood. The source of these receptors is a woman between 25 and 40 years old with cystic fibrosis.

The CDR3 bases are TGTGCCAGCAGCTTGTTGGGGGGCACTGAAGCTTTCTTT. Its translation: CASSLLGGTEAFF. V and J are TRBV5-4 and TRBJ1-1, with D maybe TRBD1 (5 bases). Germline CDR1 is SGHNT and CDR2 is YYREEE (reference sequence). This CDR3 is 13 amino acids long. The ends were cut back, 1 base at V and 4 bases at J, with 8 bases in the middle. The full variable domain, in which reference TRBV5-4 and TRBJ1-1 provide the parts outside the CDR3, is ETGVTQSPTHLIKTRGQQVTLRCSSQSGHNTVSWYQQALGQGPQFIFQYYREEENGRGNFPPRFSGLQFPNYSSELNVNALELDDSALYLCASSLLGGTEAFFGQGTRLTVV.

The chain combines TRBV2 with TRBJ2-1, with TRBD2 as a possible D gene (6 bases). CDR1 is SNHLY, CDR2 FYNNEI, per germline. The CDR3 consists of 16 residues. Trimming removed 4 bases from V and 3 bases from J, with 16 bases in between. CDR3 nucleotides: TGTGCCAGCAGTGCCCTTACTAGCCTGTACTACAATGAGCAGTTCTTC. It translates to CASSALTSLYYNEQFF.

The gene calls are TRBV29-1 and TRBJ2-3; perhaps TRBD1 as D (6 bases). The CDR3 consists of 15 residues. V was pared by 4 bases and J by 0 bases, with 14 bases between. Germline CDR1 and CDR2: SQVTM and ANQGSEA. In DNA form, the CDR3 reads TGCAGCGTTGCCAGCGGACAGTCTAGCACAGATACGCAGTATTTT. It yields the protein CSVASGQSSTDTQYF.

The chain has TRBV13 and TRBJ1-5; a possible D gene is TRBD1 (5 bases). Germline V gives CDR1 PRHDT, CDR2 FYEKMQ (reference sequence). Trimming removed 2 bases at V and 2 bases at J, with 16 bases between. CDR3 size: 17 residues. CDR3 protein: CASSLSSSAGGNQPQHF. CDR3 nucleotides: TGTGCCAGCAGCTTATCTTCCAGCGCGGGGGGCAATCAGCCCCAGCATTTT. The variable domain in full, completed from reference TRBV13 and TRBJ1-5, reads AAGVIQSPRHLIKEKRETATLKCYPIPRHDTVYWYQQGPGQDPQFLISFYEKMQSDKGSIPDRFSAQQFSDYHSELNMSSLELGDSALYFCASSLSSSAGGNQPQHFGDGTRLSIL.

J is TRBJ2-5 and V is TRBV7-6; D is unclear. The CDR3 runs 13 residues. The germline V and J ends were trimmed by 5 bases and 1 base, with 8 bases remaining between them. The germline gives CDR1 SGHVS, CDR2 FNYEAQ. CDR3 region: CASSPYAQETQYF. The CDR3 region has the DNA TGTGCCAGCAGCCCGTATGCCCAAGAGACCCAGTACTTC.

This chain connects TRBV7-2 to TRBJ1-2; 10 positions match TRBD1. The CDR3 length is 14 residues. Trimming at V came to 5 bases and at J to 4 bases, leaving 4 bases not matched to a gene. Germline CDR1 SGHTA, CDR2 FQGNSA. As DNA, the CDR3 is TGTGCCAGCAGCGTTGACAGGGGGCCCTATGGCTACACCTTC. This gives the protein CASSVDRGPYGYTF.

The chain recombines TRBV9 with TRBJ2-5, with 10 bases that match TRBD2. The CDR3 consists of 16 residues. Germline CDR1 is SGDLS and CDR2 is YYNGEE. The V gene end was trimmed by 4 bases and the J gene end by 5 bases; junction bases not matched to a gene: 11. CDR3 nucleotides: TGTGCCAGCAGCCCCCGGAGCGGGGGGGCTGGTGAGACCCAGTACTTC. The encoded protein is CASSPRSGGAGETQYF.

The rearrangement joins TRBV7-2 to TRBJ2-7, with D perhaps TRBD1 (6 bases). Deletions cut 3 bases from V and 2 bases from J, with 11 bases between. The germline gives CDR1 SGHTA, CDR2 FQGNSA. This CDR3 is 14 amino acids long. For the CDR3, the DNA is TGTGCCAGCAGCTTCTGGCAGGGGACCTACGAGCAGTACTTC. It is translated as CASSFWQGTYEQYF.

This chain connects TRBV5-1 to TRBJ2-5; 9 bases are a match to TRBD2. The CDR3 consists of 15 residues. Looked up from germline, CDR1 is SGHRS and CDR2 is YFSETQ. V was clipped by 4 bases and J by 6 bases; unmatched bases: 10. This CDR3 reads CASSRQAGGWQTQYF. CDR3 DNA: TGCGCCAGCAGCCGTCAAGCGGGGGGTTGGCAGACCCAGTACTTC.

The chain uses TRBV5-4 and TRBJ2-4, with D maybe TRBD1 (6 bases). Germline CDR1 is SGHNT and CDR2 is YYREEE (reference sequence). V was trimmed by 0 bases and J by 7 bases, leaving 11 bases between them. This CDR3 is built from 14 residues. CDR3 amino acids: CASSLAGTSNIQYF. Written as DNA, the CDR3 is TGTGCCAGCAGCTTGGCCGGGACAAGTAACATTCAGTACTTC. Drawing the rest from reference TRBV5-4 and TRBJ2-4, the complete variable domain is ETGVTQSPTHLIKTRGQQVTLRCSSQSGHNTVSWYQQALGQGPQFIFQYYREEENGRGNFPPRFSGLQFPNYSSELNVNALELDDSALYLCASSLAGTSNIQYFGAGTRLSVL.

V and J are TRBV6-1 and TRBJ1-1, with TRBD1 as a possible D gene (5 bases). Germline values: CDR1 MNHNS, CDR2 SASEGT. Trimming pared 4 bases from V and 12 bases from J, leaving 18 bases between. The CDR3 has 13 amino acids. The CDR3 loop reads CASSGVGGIGTFF. The CDR3 DNA sequence: TGTGCCAGCAGTGGTGTTGGGGGGATCGGAACTTTCTTT.